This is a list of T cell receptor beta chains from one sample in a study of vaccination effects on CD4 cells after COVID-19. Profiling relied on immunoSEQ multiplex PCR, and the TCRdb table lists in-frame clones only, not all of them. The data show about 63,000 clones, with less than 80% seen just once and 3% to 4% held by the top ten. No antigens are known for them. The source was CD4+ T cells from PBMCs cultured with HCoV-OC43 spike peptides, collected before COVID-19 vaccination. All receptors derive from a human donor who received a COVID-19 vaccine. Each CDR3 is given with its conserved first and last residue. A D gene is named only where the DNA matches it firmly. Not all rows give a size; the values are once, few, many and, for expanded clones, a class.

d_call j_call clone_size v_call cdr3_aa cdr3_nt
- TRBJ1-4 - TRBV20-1 CSASYRAPNEKLFF TGCAGTGCTAGTTACAGGGCGCCTAATGAAAAACTGTTTTTT
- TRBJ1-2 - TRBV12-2 CASRLVPQGALKETPNYGYTF TGTGCAAGTCGCTTGGTTCCACAGGGGGCGCTTAAGGAAACTCCTAACTATGGCTACACCTTC
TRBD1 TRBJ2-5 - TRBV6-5 CASTRTGGSETQYF TGTGCCAGCACCAGGACAGGGGGCTCGGAGACCCAGTACTTC
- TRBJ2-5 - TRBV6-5 CASSYIRAPQETQYF TGTGCCAGCAGTTATATCAGGGCCCCCCAAGAGACCCAGTACTTC
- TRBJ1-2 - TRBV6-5 CASMGVGDYGYTF TGTGCCAGCATGGGGGTAGGCGACTATGGCTACACCTTC
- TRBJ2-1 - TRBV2 CASSENGSYNEQFF TGTGCCAGCAGTGAAAACGGCTCCTACAATGAGCAGTTCTTC
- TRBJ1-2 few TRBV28 CASSLAGIDYGYTF TGTGCCAGCAGTTTAGCAGGGATTGACTATGGCTACACCTTC
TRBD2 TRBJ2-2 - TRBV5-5 CASSPRAGWLAGTGELFF TGTGCCAGCAGTCCCCGGGCCGGATGGCTAGCGGGGACCGGGGAGCTGTTTTTT
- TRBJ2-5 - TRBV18 CASSPPSQRQETQYF TGTGCCAGCTCACCACCGTCCCAGCGGCAAGAGACCCAGTACTTC
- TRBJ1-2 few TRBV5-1 CASSQSGDNYGYTF TGCGCCAGCAGTCAATCAGGGGATAACTATGGCTACACCTTC
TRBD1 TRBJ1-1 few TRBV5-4 CASSFGTEVNTEAFF TGTGCCAGCAGCTTCGGGACAGAAGTGAACACTGAAGCTTTCTTT
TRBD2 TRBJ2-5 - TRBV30 CAWSALAGGQETQYF TGTGCCTGGAGTGCCCTAGCGGGGGGCCAAGAGACCCAGTACTTC
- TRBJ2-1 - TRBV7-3 CASSLTAYNEQFF TGTGCCAGCAGCTTAACAGCCTACAATGAGCAGTTCTTC
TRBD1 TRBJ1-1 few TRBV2 CASSVMGQMNTEAFF TGTGCCAGCAGTGTTATGGGACAGATGAACACTGAAGCTTTCTTT
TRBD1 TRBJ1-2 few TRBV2 CASRGSTGVWGYTF TGTGCCAGCAGGGGTTCAACAGGGGTTTGGGGCTACACCTTC
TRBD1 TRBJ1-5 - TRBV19 CASSTDRGSNQPQHF TGTGCCAGTAGTACCGACAGGGGTAGCAATCAGCCCCAGCATTTT
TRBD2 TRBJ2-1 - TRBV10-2 CASSPLGLAGEQFF TGCGCCAGCAGTCCCCTCGGACTAGCGGGAGAGCAGTTCTTC
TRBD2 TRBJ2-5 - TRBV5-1 CASGTSGGRGETQYF TGCGCCAGCGGAACTAGCGGGGGCCGAGGGGAGACCCAGTACTTC
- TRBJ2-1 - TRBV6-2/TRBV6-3 CASSYDRSGQRDEQFF TGTGCCAGCAGTTACGATAGGTCGGGACAAAGAGATGAGCAGTTCTTC
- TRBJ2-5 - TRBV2 CASKGQGIWETQYF TGTGCCAGCAAGGGGCAGGGGATTTGGGAGACCCAGTACTTC
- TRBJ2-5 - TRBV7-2 CASSLVGGQETQYF TGTGCCAGCAGCTTAGTTGGGGGCCAAGAGACCCAGTACTTC
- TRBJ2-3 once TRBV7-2 CASSLGPIGGGTDTQYF TGTGCCAGCAGCTTAGGTCCGATAGGGGGGGGCACAGATACGCAGTATTTT
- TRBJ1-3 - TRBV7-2 CASSPQGLGSGNTIYF TGTGCCAGCAGCCCCCAGGGGCTAGGCTCTGGAAACACCATATATTTT
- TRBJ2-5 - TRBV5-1 CASSLGDSQETQYF TGCGCCAGCAGCTTGGGGGACTCACAAGAGACCCAGTACTTC
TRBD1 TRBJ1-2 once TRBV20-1 CSASIQGANGYTF TGCAGTGCTAGTATCCAGGGGGCAAATGGCTACACCTTC
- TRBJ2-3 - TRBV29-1 CSVLGGTDTQYF TGCAGCGTCCTCGGGGGCACAGATACGCAGTATTTT
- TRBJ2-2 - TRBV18 CASSPLWGVDTGELFF TGTGCCAGCTCACCCCTTTGGGGGGTCGACACCGGGGAGCTGTTTTTT
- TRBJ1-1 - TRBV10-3 CAISENGADTEAFF TGTGCCATCAGTGAAAATGGGGCGGACACTGAAGCTTTCTTT
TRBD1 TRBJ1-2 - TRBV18 CASSPLGTGQQPNYGYTF TGTGCCAGCTCACCACTTGGCACGGGACAGCAGCCTAACTATGGCTACACCTTC
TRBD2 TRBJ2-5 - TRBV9 CASSVGLAGPRETQYF TGTGCCAGCAGCGTAGGGCTAGCGGGGCCCCGGGAGACCCAGTACTTC
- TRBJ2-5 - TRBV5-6 CASSLGRRGTQYF TGTGCCAGCAGCTTGGGGCGTAGAGGGACCCAGTACTTC
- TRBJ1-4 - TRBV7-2 CASSSGRPSGKLFF TGTGCCAGCAGCTCAGGAAGGCCGTCGGGGAAACTGTTTTTT
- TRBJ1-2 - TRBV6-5 CASSYSATEDSGYTF TGTGCCAGCAGTTACTCAGCGACAGAAGACAGTGGCTACACCTTC
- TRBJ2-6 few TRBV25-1 CASSPPSGANVLTF TGTGCCAGCAGTCCGCCCTCTGGGGCCAACGTCCTGACTTTC
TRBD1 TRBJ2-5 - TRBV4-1 CASSQEADRLPQYF TGCGCCAGCAGCCAAGAGGCGGACAGGCTGCCCCAGTACTTC
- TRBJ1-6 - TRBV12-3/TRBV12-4 CASSLTLNSPLHF TGTGCCAGCAGTTTAACCCTAAATTCACCCCTCCACTTT
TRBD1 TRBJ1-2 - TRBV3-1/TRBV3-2 CASSQDRDRVYGYTF TGTGCCAGCAGCCAAGATAGGGACAGGGTATATGGCTACACCTTC
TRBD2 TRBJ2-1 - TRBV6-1 CASSAGTSGGNYNEQFF TGTGCCAGCAGTGCTGGAACTAGCGGGGGAAACTACAATGAGCAGTTCTTC
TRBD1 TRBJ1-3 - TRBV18 CASSRDRVSGNTIYF TGTGCCAGCTCCCGGGACAGGGTCTCTGGAAACACCATATATTTT
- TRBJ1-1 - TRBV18 CASSPSQDLLQNTEAFF TGTGCCAGCTCACCATCGCAGGATTTACTTCAGAACACTGAAGCTTTCTTT
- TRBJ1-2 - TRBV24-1 CATSDGDTLYGYTF TGTGCCACCAGTGATGGGGACACACTCTATGGCTACACCTTC
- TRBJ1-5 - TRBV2 CASSARADQPQHF TGTGCCAGCAGTGCCAGGGCCGATCAGCCCCAGCATTTT
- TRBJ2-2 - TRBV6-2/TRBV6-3 CASSWGGTGELFF TGTGCCAGCAGTTGGGGTGGCACCGGGGAGCTGTTTTTT
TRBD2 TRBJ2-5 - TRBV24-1 CATSDRGEGGKTQYF TGTGCCACCAGTGATCGGGGCGAGGGAGGGAAGACCCAGTACTTC
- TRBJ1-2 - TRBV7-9 CASSPSGGSYGYTF TGTGCCAGCAGCCCAAGTGGGGGTAGCTATGGCTACACCTTC
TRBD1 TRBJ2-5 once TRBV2 CASSRDRQETQYF TGTGCCAGCAGCCGGGACAGGCAAGAGACCCAGTACTTC
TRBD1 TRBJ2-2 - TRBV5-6 CASRGQGGNTGELFF TGTGCCAGCAGGGGACAGGGAGGGAACACCGGGGAGCTGTTTTTT
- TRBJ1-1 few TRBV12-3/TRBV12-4 CASSGAGGAFF TGTGCCAGCAGTGGGGCAGGCGGAGCTTTCTTT
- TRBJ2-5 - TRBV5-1 CASSLSPTGTSVETQYF TGCGCCAGCAGCTTGTCACCGACAGGTACGTCGGTGGAGACCCAGTACTTC
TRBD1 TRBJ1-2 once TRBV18 CASSPGQAHYGYTF TGTGCCAGCTCACCAGGACAGGCGCACTATGGCTACACCTTC
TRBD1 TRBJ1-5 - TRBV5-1 CASSYDGTGNQPQHF TGCGCCAGCAGTTATGACGGGACAGGGAATCAGCCCCAGCATTTT
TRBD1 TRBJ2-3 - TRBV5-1 CASSYRDRSTDTQYF TGCGCCAGCAGCTACCGGGACAGAAGCACAGATACGCAGTATTTT
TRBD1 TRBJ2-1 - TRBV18 CASSDSGTARNEQFF TGTGCCAGCTCCGATTCGGGGACAGCGAGGAATGAGCAGTTCTTC
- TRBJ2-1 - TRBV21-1 CASSGSPGTGDNEQFF TGTGCCAGCAGCGGATCTCCTGGGACAGGGGACAATGAGCAGTTCTTC
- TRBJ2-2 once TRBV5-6 CASSLAHGSFWNTGELFF TGTGCCAGCAGCTTGGCCCATGGTAGTTTTTGGAACACCGGGGAGCTGTTTTTT